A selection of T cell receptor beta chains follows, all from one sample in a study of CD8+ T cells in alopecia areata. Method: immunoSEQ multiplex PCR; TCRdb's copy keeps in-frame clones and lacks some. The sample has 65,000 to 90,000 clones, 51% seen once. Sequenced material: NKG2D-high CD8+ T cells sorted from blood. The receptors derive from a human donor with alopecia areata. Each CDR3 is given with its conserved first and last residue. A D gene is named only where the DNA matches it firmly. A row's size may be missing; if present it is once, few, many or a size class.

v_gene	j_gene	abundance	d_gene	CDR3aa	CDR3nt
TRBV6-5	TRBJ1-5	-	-	CASSYGGHQPQHF	TGTGCCAGCAGTTACGGGGGGCATCAGCCCCAGCATTTT
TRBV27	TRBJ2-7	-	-	CATWATNYEQYF	TGTGCCACCTGGGCGACGAACTACGAGCAGTACTTC
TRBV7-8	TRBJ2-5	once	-	CASSPQGTKYF	TGTGCCAGCAGCCCCCAGGGGACTAAGTACTTC
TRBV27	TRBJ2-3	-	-	CASKSASLTDTQYF	TGTGCCAGCAAATCAGCTTCTCTCACAGATACGCAGTATTTT
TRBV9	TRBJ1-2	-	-	CASSSPRAAAGYTF	TGTGCCAGCAGCTCCCCTCGGGCGGCGGCTGGCTACACCTTC
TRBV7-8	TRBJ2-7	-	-	CASSVTTGTAYEQYF	TGTGCCAGCAGCGTTACTACAGGGACGGCCTACGAGCAGTACTTC
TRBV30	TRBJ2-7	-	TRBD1	CAWMDRALTYEQYF	TGTGCCTGGATGGACAGGGCCCTTACCTACGAGCAGTACTTC
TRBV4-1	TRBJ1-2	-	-	CASSQEGGNYGYTF	TGCGCCAGCAGCCAAGAGGGGGGCAACTATGGCTACACCTTC
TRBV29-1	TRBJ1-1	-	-	CSVEVGGTEAFF	TGCAGCGTTGAAGTGGGAGGTACTGAAGCTTTCTTT
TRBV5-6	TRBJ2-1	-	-	CASSPGGGTLLF	TGTGCCAGCAGCCCCGGAGGAGGGACTTTACTCTTC
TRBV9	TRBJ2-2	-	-	CASSPEATGELFF	TGTGCCAGCAGCCCAGAGGCCACCGGGGAGCTGTTTTTT
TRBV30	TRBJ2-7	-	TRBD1	CAWSRGQGAYEQYF	TGTGCCTGGAGTCGGGGACAGGGGGCTTACGAGCAGTACTTC
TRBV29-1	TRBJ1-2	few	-	CSVGEDSYGYTF	TGCAGCGTCGGGGAGGACAGTTATGGCTACACCTTC
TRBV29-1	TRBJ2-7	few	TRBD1	CSARGALTRDRAYEQYF	TGCAGCGCCAGGGGGGCTCTGACCCGGGACAGGGCCTACGAGCAGTACTTC
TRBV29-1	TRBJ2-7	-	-	CSVRDTAYEQYF	TGCAGCGTCCGGGACACCGCCTACGAGCAGTACTTC
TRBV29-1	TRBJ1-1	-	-	CSVDGVEGQTEAFF	TGCAGCGTTGATGGGGTTGAAGGGCAAACTGAAGCTTTCTTT
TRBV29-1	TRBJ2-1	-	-	CSVHNIGSGGRSSYNEQFF	TGCAGCGTCCATAATATCGGTTCGGGGGGCCGGAGCTCCTACAATGAGCAGTTCTTC
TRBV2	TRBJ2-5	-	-	CASSEALRETQYF	TGTGCCAGCAGTGAAGCGCTTCGGGAGACCCAGTACTTC
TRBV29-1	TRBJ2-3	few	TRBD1	CSVDPTGRDTQYF	TGCAGCGTTGATCCGACAGGGAGAGATACGCAGTATTTT
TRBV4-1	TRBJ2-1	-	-	CASSQGGNEQFF	TGCGCCAGCAGCCAGGGTGGGAATGAGCAGTTCTTC
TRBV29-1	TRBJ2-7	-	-	CSVDVGGEQYF	TGCAGCGTTGATGTCGGGGGCGAGCAGTACTTC
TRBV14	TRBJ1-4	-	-	CASSQADGAATNEKLFF	TGTGCCAGCAGCCAAGCCGACGGCGCAGCAACTAATGAAAAACTGTTTTTT
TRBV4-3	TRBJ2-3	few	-	CASSQGTVSTDTQYF	TGCGCCAGCAGCCAAGGGACGGTTAGCACAGATACGCAGTATTTT
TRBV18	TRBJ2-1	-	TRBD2	CASSPLTSGLNNEQFF	TGTGCCAGCTCACCATTAACTAGCGGGTTGAACAATGAGCAGTTCTTC
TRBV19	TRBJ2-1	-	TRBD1	CASSFPTTGVLNEQFF	TGTGCCAGTAGCTTCCCGACGACAGGGGTCCTCAATGAGCAGTTCTTC
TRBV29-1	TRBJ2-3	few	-	CSVEDRAGNTDTQYF	TGCAGCGTTGAAGATCGGGCAGGGAACACAGATACGCAGTATTTT
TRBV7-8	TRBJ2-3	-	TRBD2	CASSLGLAGAPDTQYF	TGTGCCAGCAGCTTAGGGCTAGCGGGAGCTCCCGATACGCAGTATTTT
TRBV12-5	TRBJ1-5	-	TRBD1	CATGQGVDNQPQHF	TGTGCAACCGGACAGGGTGTCGACAATCAGCCCCAGCATTTT